Below, 11 T cell receptor beta chains from the same sample are listed, as sequenced in a study of blood T cell repertoires in COVID-19. Sequencing used immunoSEQ multiplex PCR; TCRdb keeps in-frame clones, though not all of them. The data contain roughly 40,000 clones, approximately 87% of them singletons. Sequencing was carried out using peripheral blood. These receptors came from an older man with acute or convalescent COVID-19.

J is TRBJ2-7 and V is TRBV24-1; a weak D match, TRBD1 (6 bases). Germline-derived CDR1 and CDR2 are KGHDR and SFDVKD. Trimming removed 7 bases at V and 4 bases at J, with 13 bases between. This CDR3 is 13 amino acids long. This CDR3 reads CATSAGAKYEQYF. The CDR3 DNA sequence: TGTGCCACCAGCGCAGGGGCTAAATACGAGCAGTACTTC.

This chain links TRBV19 with TRBJ2-6; 11 bases agree with TRBD2. Trimming took 3 bases from V and 2 from J; bases not matched to a gene: 6. The CDR3 covers 18 residues. CDR1 is LNHDA and CDR2 is SQIVND in the germline V gene (reference sequence). CDR3 coding DNA: TGTGCCAGTAGTATCGCGCTAGCGGGAGGACCTGGGGCCAACGTCCTGACTTTC. It is translated as CASSIALAGGPGANVLTF.

This chain uses TRBV5-1 with TRBJ2-5, with D perhaps matching TRBD2 (5 bases). CDR1 is SGHRS, CDR2 YFSETQ, per germline. V gave up 0 bases and J gave up 2 bases, with 14 bases separating them. The length of the CDR3 is 16 residues. The CDR3: CASSLALLAVQETQYF. CDR3 DNA: TGCGCCAGCAGCTTGGCCCTGCTAGCCGTGCAAGAGACCCAGTACTTC.

The CDR3 DNA is TGTGCCAGCAGTTCTCGGACCGGGAGGGATGAAAAACTGTTTTTT. The encoded protein is CASSSRTGRDEKLFF. The rearrangement links TRBV28 to TRBJ1-4; D not resolved. Germline values: CDR1 MDHEN, CDR2 SYDVKM. This CDR3 is 15 amino acids long. The germline V and J ends were trimmed by 4 bases and 6 bases, with 15 bases remaining between them.

This clone was detected only a few times. The J gene is TRBJ1-6, the V gene TRBV28, with TRBD1 matching 9 bases. The CDR3 has 14 amino acids. The junction had 0 bases not matched to a gene; V was cut back by 4 bases and J by 5 bases. The germline gives CDR1 MDHEN, CDR2 SYDVKM. The CDR3 region is CASSWDRDNSPLHF. For the CDR3, the DNA is TGTGCCAGCAGTTGGGACAGGGATAATTCACCCCTCCACTTT.

Here the CDR3 DNA reads TGCGCCAGCAGCCGAGAGACAGGGAGTACTGAAGCTTTCTTT. This sequence encodes CASSRETGSTEAFF. This chain uses TRBV5-1 with TRBJ1-1, with 7 bases identical to TRBD1. The V and J ends lost 4 bases and 5 bases, in that order; junction bases with no gene match: 8. The CDR3 length is 14 residues. CDR1 and CDR2 from the germline V gene are SGHRS and YFSETQ. Full variable domain (rest looked up from reference TRBV5-1 and TRBJ1-1): KAGVTQTPRYLIKTRGQQVTLSCSPISGHRSVSWYQQTPGQGLQFLFEYFSETQRNKGNFPGRFSGRQFSNSRSEMNVSTLELGDSALYLCASSRETGSTEAFFGQGTRLTVV.

The chain combines TRBV5-5 with TRBJ2-5, with 10 bases identical to TRBD2. The CDR3 consists of 14 residues. Trimming cost V 4 bases and J 4 bases; bases outside gene matches: 4. Germline V lookup: CDR1 SGHKS, CDR2 YYEKEE (reference sequence). CDR3 nucleotides: TGTGCCAGCAGCATCTTAGCGGGAGGAGAGACCCAGTACTTC. It encodes CASSILAGGETQYF.

This sequence joins TRBV23-1 and TRBJ2-7; 7 nucleotides line up with TRBD1. TRBV23-1 is classed as an ORF, of uncertain function. The CDR3 sequence is 16 residues long. Losses at the gene ends were 4 bases for V and 4 bases for J; bases not matched to a gene: 13. CDR3 in amino acids: CASSLPDRDRVYEQYF. CDR3 bases: TGCGCCAGCAGTCTCCCAGACCGGGACAGAGTTTACGAGCAGTACTTC.

The V call is TRBV7-2, the J call TRBJ1-2, with TRBD1 identical over 7 bases. Germline CDR1 SGHTA, CDR2 FQGNSA. The CDR3 is made up of 16 amino acids. V trimming: 0 bases; J trimming: 7 bases; junction bases outside the gene matches: 11. CDR3 loop: CASSLAFYRGPGGYTF. The CDR3 DNA follows: TGTGCCAGCAGCTTAGCGTTTTACAGGGGACCTGGTGGCTACACCTTC.

The rearrangement joins TRBV7-9 to TRBJ1-4; D possibly corresponds to TRBD1 (5 bases). Germline CDR1 SEHNR, CDR2 FQNEAQ (reference sequence). CDR3 length: 16 residues. With 2 bases removed from V and 5 bases from J, the gap between germline ends came to 15 bases. CDR3 protein: CASSLKSDSLNEKLFF. DNA for the CDR3: TGTGCCAGCAGCTTAAAGTCAGACAGCCTGAATGAAAAACTGTTTTTT.

About this clone: One end of the junction is discordant with germline, which a read error may explain. Other nucleotide sequences in the sample specify the same CDR3. The rearrangement joins TRBV9 to TRBJ2-5; TRBD2 aligns across 9 bases. CDR1 is SGDLS, CDR2 YYNGEE, per germline. The CDR3 totals 15 residues. The CDR3 DNA reads TGCCCCCGCAGCGGCGGGGGGGGGCCCCAAGAGACCCAGTACTTC. It translates to CPRSGGGGPQETQYF.